This section outlines one T cell receptor beta chain sequence together with its context. This clonotype was observed at least ten times. Its antigen specificity is not known. Base qualities are not recorded, but no much larger clone differs from it by a single base. In the paper's terms, the time point label means: newly diagnosed GD, antithyroid drugs for less than 3 months. For both TCR sequencing and RNA sequencing, RNA was extracted from PBMCs using TRIzol. The diagnosis of Graves' disease was made according to American Thyroid Association guidelines. Patients for the study were recruited at an endocrinology department in Xi'an, China. Each patient gave about 9.1 milliliters of peripheral blood, collected in an EDTA anticoagulant tube. Ficoll Paque Plus density gradient separation was used to isolate PBMCs, and no further T cell sorting was done. RNA quality was checked with an Agilent 2100 Bioanalyzer and agarose gel, and concentration with a NanoDrop 2000.

This sample was included in a study of regulatory T cells in long-lasting Graves disease listed by TCRdb under 2021. Regarding the study in general: In the newly diagnosed Graves' disease group, patients had been taking antithyroid drugs for less than 3 months. This study used TCR sequencing and RNA sequencing of peripheral blood to compare persistent Graves' disease patients against newly diagnosed Graves' disease patients. The study was conducted in China and was registered as a clinical trial. A total of 33 samples underwent TCR sequencing, from some 13 patients with persistent Graves' disease and some 20 patients with newly diagnosed Graves' disease.

Counted from cysteine to phenylalanine, this CDR3 has 14 amino acids. This entry keeps only the CDR3 DNA: 42 bases, framed from base 1. Via the germline V gene, CDR1 is KGHSH and CDR2 LQKENI. Trimmed from V: 2 bases; trimmed from J: 9 bases; junction bases lacking a gene match: 1. Receptors were amplified or captured by multiplex PCR. The data were produced on an Illumina HiSeq 4000. iRepertoire HTBI primers and Arm-PCR amplification of CDR3 regions were used to construct TCR beta libraries. Before sequencing, the PCR products went through gel purification. The paper's processing steps were these. Gene usage analysis of CDR3 amino acid clonotypes relied on the 62 TRBV and about 15 TRBJ segments identified across samples. Filtered high-quality paired reads were merged into contigs using COPE and FqMerger. BLAST was used to align contigs to IMGT TRBV, TRBD and TRBJ reference genes, and CDR3 was defined according to IMGT. Any clonotype with a frequency above 0.1% was classified as a highly expanded clone. Repertoire diversity was measured by Shannon entropy, and V-J evenness by the Gini coefficient. A clonotype found in more than one individual was treated as public. TCRdb handled the public reads itself, with Q25 trimming in fastp and clone calling in MiXCR, and kept productive beta chains. When rows share a CDR3 protein, they turn into one entry using the most common DNA and genes. These V and J calls rely on TCRdb rather than the paper's analysis. This sample has 400,000 to 650,000 distinct CDR3 sequences in its table, and 15% to 20% of those were observed once. The ten most abundant clones make up just under 25% of the sample.

What the work shows at the level of the full study, not this receptor alone: Only the TCR beta chain was sequenced and analyzed. More public clonotypes were shared among persistent patients (approximately 3,000) than among newly diagnosed patients (966). The authors acknowledged the small sample size as a limitation that may reduce accuracy. Compared with newly diagnosed patients, persistent Graves' disease patients had lower TCR Shannon entropy and fewer highly expanded clones, which suggests clonal expansion. Only peripheral blood was studied, because thyroid tissue, the primary lesion, was inaccessible. Preferential use of TRBV28, TRBJ1-2 and TRBJ2-5 was observed in persistent disease, whereas TRBV20-1 and TRBJ2-1 were favored in newly diagnosed disease.

The same sample was also studied in work on T cells in Graves' hyperthyroidism and ophthalmopathy. The second investigation adds: Stable Graves' hyperthyroidism was defined as no progression to ophthalmopathy during 18 months of follow-up. Hyperthyroidism patients were newly diagnosed, with disease duration under 2 months, and aged 18 to 65 years. The study excluded patients with uncontrolled infections, other autoimmune diseases, pregnancy or lactation. Diagnoses relied on clinical symptoms, serum thyroxine and TRAb, thyroid ultrasound and orbital computed tomography. For the first round of RT-PCR on the TCR CDR3, the HTBI primer set was used together with the Qiagen OneStep RT-PCR kit. Most expanded thyroid clonotypes (frequency above 0.001) were also detected in blood, suggesting blood repertoires may reflect thyroid immune responses. A 13 V-J signature model separated ophthalmopathy from stable hyperthyroidism, with just over 85% sensitivity and about 81% specificity in cross-validation and 80%/75% in testing. In validation, progression to ophthalmopathy was predicted by the model with more than 65% sensitivity and 72.22% specificity, a median of about 6 months before onset. TCR V-J signatures able to tell the groups apart were searched for in a discovery cohort of some 100 patients, of whom more than 40 had Graves' ophthalmopathy and 57 had stable Graves' hyperthyroidism. Prospective prediction of ophthalmopathy was tested in an independent validation cohort of about 19 hyperthyroidism patients and around 16 patients who later progressed to ophthalmopathy. The approximately 90 discovery patients were divided at random into training and test sets in a 7:3 ratio. In addition, the study compared T-cell repertoires in thyroid tissue and in blood from over 5 Graves' hyperthyroidism patients. Once sampling was done, hyperthyroidism patients were given methimazole at a starting dose of 30 mg daily, whereas ophthalmopathy patients were given high-dose intravenous methylprednisolone. Libraries were constructed in a second round of multiplex PCR, after which size selection and purification were performed. Sequencing of the libraries was done on an Illumina HiSeq2000 using paired-end 100 bp reads. SOAPnuke was used to process the raw data, removing reads that contained adapters or uncalled bases, had a mean Phred below 15, or lacked an exact match to the constant primer or identifier. High-quality paired reads were merged with COPE v1.2.5, and unique nucleotide sequences were defined as clonotypes. Clonotypes were aligned to IMGT TRBV, TRBD and TRBJ reference segments using MiTCR v1.1. Only V-J combinations with frequency above 0.0001, covering approximately 99% of repertoires, were analysed. The TCS score was defined as the ratio of F50 (clonal expansion) to E x V (chaos), calculated using BLOSUM62-based TCRdist between CDR3 peptides within each V-J. Welch's t-statistics and random forest reduced several hundred V-J features to 10 to 15, which were used in a naive Bayes classifier (R e1071). Sample size was not statistically predetermined, and blinding of investigators to group allocation was not performed. The paper describes TCR Vbeta CDR3 sequencing of 140 or so peripheral blood samples, made up of 43 ophthalmopathy patients, around 78 hyperthyroidism patients and 17 progressor patients.

The chain couples TRBV18 to TRBJ1-6, with 10 bases aligning to TRBD1. The TCR sequence derives from a woman aged 35-65 years with Graves disease. Donor details come from another sample of the same person, matched by shared clones. The sequencing here drew on peripheral blood mononuclear cells (PBMCs), taken at new diagnosis, from a patient treated with antithyroid drugs. The DNA is as follows: TGTGCCAGCTCACCAAGGGACAGGGGTTCACCCCTCCACTTT. It translates to CASSPRDRGSPLHF. With the portions outside the CDR3 filled from the reference TRBV18 and TRBJ1-6 genes, the complete variable region becomes NAGVMQNPRHLVRRRGQEARLRCSPMKGHSHVYWYRQLPEEGLKFMVYLQKENIIDESGMPKERFSAEFPKEGPSILRIQQVVRGDSAAYFCASSPRDRGSPLHFGNGTRLTVT.